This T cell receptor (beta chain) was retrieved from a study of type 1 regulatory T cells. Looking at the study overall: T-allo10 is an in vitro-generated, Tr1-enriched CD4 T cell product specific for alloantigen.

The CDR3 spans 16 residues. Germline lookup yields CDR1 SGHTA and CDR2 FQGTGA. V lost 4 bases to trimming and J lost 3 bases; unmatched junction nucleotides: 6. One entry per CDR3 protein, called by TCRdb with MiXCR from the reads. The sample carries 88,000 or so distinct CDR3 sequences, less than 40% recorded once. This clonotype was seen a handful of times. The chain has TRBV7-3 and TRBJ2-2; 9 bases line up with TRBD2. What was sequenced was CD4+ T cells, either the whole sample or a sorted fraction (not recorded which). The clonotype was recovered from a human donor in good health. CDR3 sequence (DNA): TGTGCCAGCAGCTCCGGACTAGCGTCTCACACCGGGGAGCTGTTTTTT. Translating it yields CASSSGLASHTGELFF.